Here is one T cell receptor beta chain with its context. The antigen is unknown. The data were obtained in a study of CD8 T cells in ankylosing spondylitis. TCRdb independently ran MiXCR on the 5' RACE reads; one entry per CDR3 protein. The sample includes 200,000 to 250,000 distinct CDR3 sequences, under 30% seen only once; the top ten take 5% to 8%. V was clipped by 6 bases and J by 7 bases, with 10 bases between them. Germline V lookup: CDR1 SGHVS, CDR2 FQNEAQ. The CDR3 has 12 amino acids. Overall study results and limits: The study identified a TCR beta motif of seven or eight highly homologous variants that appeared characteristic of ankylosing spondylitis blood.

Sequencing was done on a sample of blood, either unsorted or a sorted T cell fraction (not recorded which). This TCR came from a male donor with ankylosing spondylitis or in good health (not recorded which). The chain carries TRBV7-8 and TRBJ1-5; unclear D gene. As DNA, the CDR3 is TGTGCCAGCAGTGATCACCCCCAGCCCCAGCATTTT. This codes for CASSDHPQPQHF.